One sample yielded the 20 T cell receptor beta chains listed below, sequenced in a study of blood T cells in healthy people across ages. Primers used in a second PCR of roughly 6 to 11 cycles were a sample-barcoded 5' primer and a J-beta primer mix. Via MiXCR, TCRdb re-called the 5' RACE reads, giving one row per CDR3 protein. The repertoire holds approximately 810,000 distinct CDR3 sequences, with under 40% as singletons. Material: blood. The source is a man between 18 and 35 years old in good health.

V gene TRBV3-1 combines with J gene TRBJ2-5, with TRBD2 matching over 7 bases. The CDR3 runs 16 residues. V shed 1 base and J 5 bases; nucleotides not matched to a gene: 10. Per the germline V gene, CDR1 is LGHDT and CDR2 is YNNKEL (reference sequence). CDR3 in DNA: TGTGCCAGCAGCCAAGTGGGGGGGAAGGTTTTCGAGACCCAGTACTTC. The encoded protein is CASSQVGGKVFETQYF.

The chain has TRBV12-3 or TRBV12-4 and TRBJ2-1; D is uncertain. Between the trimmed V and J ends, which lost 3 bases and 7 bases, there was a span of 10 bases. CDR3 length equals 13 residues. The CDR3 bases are TGTGCCAGCAGTTTTTCCCTCGGGAATGAGCAGTTCTTC. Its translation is CASSFSLGNEQFF.

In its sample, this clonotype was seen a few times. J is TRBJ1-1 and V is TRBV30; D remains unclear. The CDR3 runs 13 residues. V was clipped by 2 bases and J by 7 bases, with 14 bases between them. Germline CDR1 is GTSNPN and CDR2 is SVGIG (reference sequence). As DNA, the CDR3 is TGTGCCTGGAGTTCCTCAAGCACTTATGAAGCTTTCTTT. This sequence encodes CAWSSSSTYEAFF.

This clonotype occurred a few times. Here the CDR3 DNA reads TGTGCCAGCAGCCAATTAACCTACTACAATGAGCAGTTCTTC. Translation: CASSQLTYYNEQFF. The rearrangement uses TRBV3-1 and TRBJ2-1; D gene uncertain. The germline V gene has CDR1 LGHDT and CDR2 YNNKEL (reference sequence). The CDR3 contains 14 residues. V lost 2 bases to trimming and J lost 3 bases, with 8 bases between them.

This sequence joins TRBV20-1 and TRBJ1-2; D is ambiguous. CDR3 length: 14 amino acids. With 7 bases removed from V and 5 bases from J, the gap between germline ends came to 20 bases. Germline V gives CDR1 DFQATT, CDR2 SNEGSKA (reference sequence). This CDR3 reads CSVRETLGIYGYTF. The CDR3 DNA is TGCAGTGTTAGGGAGACCCTGGGAATATATGGCTACACCTTC.

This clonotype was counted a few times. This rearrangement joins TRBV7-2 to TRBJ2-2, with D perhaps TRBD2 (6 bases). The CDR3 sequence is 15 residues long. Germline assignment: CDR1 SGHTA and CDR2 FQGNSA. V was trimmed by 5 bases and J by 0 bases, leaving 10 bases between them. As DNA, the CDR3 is TGTGCCAGCAGCCCCGAGCGGGCGAACACCGGGGAGCTGTTTTTT. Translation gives CASSPERANTGELFF.

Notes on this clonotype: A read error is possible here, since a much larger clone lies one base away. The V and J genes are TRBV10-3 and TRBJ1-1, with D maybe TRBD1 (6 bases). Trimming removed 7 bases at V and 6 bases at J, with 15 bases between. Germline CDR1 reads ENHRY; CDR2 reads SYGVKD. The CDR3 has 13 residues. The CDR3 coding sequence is TGTGCCATCAAGGGGGAGAGAAACGCTGAAGCTTTCTTT. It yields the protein CAIKGERNAEAFF.

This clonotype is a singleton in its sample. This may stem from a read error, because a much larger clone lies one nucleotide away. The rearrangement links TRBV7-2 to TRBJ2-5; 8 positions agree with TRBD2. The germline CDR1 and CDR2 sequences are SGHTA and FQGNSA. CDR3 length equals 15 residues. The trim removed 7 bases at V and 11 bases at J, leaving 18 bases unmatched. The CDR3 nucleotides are TGTGCCAGCACCCTGCGGGGGGAAGTATACAATGAGCAGTACTTC. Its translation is CASTLRGEVYNEQYF.

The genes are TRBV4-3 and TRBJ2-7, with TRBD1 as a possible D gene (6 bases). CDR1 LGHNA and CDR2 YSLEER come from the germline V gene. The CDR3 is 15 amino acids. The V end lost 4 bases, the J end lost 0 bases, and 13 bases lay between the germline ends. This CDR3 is CASSPVVGGSYEQYF. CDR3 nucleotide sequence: TGCGCCAGCAGCCCTGTGGTAGGGGGCTCCTACGAGCAGTACTTC.

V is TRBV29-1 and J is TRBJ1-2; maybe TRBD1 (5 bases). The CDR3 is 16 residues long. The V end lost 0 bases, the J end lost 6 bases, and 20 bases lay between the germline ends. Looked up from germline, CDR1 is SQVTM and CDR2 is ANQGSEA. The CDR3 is CSVEDVGRVGRDGYTF. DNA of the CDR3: TGCAGCGTTGAAGATGTTGGGAGGGTTGGCAGGGATGGCTACACCTTC.

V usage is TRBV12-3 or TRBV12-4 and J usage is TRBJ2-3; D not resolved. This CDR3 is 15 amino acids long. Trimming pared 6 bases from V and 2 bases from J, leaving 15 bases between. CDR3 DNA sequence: TGTGCCAGCAGCCCCCGAGGAGTGGCCACAGATACGCAGTATTTT. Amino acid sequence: CASSPRGVATDTQYF.

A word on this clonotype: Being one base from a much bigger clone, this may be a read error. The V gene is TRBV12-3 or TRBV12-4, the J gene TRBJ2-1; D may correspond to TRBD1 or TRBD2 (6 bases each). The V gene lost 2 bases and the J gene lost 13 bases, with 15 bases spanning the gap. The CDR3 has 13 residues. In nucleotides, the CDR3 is TGTGCCAGCAGTTTAAGGGGGGTAGAGACCCAGTTCTTC. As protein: CASSLRGVETQFF.

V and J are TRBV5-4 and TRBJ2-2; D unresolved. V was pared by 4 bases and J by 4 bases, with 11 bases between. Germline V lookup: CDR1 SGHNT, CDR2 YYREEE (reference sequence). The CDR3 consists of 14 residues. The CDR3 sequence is CASSAPGSTGELFF. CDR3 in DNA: TGTGCCAGCAGCGCTCCAGGTTCCACCGGGGAGCTGTTTTTT.

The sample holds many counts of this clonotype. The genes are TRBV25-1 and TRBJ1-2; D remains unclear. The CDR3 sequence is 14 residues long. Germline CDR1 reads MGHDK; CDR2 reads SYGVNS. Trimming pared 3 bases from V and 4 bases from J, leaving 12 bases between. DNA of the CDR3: TGTGCCAGCAGTGAGGCTGGAGGTTCCTATGGCTACACCTTC. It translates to CASSEAGGSYGYTF.

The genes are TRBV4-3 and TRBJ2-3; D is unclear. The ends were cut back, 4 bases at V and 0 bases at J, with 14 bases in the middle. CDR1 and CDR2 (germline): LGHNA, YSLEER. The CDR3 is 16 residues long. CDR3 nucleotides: TGCGCCAGCAGCCTCTCTCCTGGCTTTAGCACAGATACGCAGTATTTT. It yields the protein CASSLSPGFSTDTQYF.

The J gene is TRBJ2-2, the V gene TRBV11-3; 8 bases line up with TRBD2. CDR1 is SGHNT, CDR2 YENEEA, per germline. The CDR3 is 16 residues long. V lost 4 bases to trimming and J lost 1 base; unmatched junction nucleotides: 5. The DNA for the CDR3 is TGTGCCAGCAGCTCTCGCCTAGCGGGGAACACCGGGGAGCTGTTTTTT. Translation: CASSSRLAGNTGELFF. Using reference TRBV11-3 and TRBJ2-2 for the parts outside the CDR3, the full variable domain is EAGVVQSPRYKIIEKKQPVAFWCNPISGHNTLYWYLQNLGQGPELLIRYENEEAVDDSQLPKDRFSAERLKGVDSTLKIQPAELGDSAVYLCASSSRLAGNTGELFFGEGSRLTVL.

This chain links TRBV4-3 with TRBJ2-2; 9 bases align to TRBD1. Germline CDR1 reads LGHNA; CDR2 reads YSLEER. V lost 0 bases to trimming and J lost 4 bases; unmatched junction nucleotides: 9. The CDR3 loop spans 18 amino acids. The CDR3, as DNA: TGCGCCAGCAGCCAAGATTTAGGGGGGACAGGGCGCACCGGGGAGCTGTTTTTT. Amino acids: CASSQDLGGTGRTGELFF.

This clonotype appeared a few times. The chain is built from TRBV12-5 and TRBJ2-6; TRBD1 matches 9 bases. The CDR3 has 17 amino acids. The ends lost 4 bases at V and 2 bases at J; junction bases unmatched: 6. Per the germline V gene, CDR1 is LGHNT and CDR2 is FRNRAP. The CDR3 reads CASGWTGVSPGANVLTF. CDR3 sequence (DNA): TGTGCTAGTGGTTGGACAGGGGTTAGCCCTGGGGCCAACGTCCTGACTTTC.

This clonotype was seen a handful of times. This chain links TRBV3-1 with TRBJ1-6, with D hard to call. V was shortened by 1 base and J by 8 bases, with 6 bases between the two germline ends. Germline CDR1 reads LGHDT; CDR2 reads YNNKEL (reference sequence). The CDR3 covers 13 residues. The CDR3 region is CASSQVGDSPLHF. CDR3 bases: TGTGCCAGCAGCCAAGTCGGCGATTCACCCCTCCACTTT.

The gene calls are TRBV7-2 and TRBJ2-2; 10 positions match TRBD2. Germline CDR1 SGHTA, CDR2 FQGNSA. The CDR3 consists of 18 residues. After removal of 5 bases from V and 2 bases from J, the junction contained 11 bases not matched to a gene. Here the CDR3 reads CASSVNPGLALNTGELFF. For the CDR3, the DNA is TGTGCCAGCAGCGTCAACCCGGGACTAGCGCTCAACACCGGGGAGCTGTTTTTT.